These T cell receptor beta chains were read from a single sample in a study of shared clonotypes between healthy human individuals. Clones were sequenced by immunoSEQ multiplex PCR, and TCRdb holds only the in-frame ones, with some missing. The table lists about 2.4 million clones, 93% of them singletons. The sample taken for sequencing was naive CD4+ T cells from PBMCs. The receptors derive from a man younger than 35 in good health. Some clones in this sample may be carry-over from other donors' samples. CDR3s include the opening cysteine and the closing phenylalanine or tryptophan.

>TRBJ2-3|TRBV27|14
CASSPLIQTDTQYF
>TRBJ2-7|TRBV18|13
CASSPASGYEQYF
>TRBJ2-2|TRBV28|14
CASRLGQNTGELFF
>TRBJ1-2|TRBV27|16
CASSSPSRGTNYGYTF
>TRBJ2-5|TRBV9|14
CASSVDLRSETQYF
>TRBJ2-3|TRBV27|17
CASSLGLPGHRSDTQYF
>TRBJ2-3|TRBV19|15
CASSIRGRGTDTQYF
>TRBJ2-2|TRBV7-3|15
CASSEGLANTGELFF
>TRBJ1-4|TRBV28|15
CASSLGGGVKGKLFF
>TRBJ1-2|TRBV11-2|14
CASSYPRHPYGYTF
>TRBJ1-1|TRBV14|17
CASSRRDRVIENTEAFF
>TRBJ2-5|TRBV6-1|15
CASSESHGGLGTQYF
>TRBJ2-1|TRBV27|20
CASSFTTGLAGGPLYNEQFF
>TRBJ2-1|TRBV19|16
CASSQRLAGGLNEQFF